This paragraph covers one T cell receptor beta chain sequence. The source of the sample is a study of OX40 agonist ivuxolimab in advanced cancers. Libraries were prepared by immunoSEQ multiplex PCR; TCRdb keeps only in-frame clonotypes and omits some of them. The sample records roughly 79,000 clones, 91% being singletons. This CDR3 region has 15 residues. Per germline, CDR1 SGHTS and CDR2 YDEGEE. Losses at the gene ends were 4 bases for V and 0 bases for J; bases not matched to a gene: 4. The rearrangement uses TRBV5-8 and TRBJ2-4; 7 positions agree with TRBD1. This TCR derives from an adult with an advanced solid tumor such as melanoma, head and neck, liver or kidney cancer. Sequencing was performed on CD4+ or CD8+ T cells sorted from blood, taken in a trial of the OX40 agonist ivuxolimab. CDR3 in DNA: TGTGCCAGCAGCGCACAGGGGCTAGCCAAAAACATTCAGTACTTC. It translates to CASSAQGLAKNIQYF. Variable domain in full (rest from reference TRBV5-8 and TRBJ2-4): EAGVTQSPTHLIKTRGQQATLRCSPISGHTSVYWYQQALGLGLQFLLWYDEGEERNRGNFPPRFSGRQFPNYSSELNVNALELEDSALYLCASSAQGLAKNIQYFGAGTRLSVL.